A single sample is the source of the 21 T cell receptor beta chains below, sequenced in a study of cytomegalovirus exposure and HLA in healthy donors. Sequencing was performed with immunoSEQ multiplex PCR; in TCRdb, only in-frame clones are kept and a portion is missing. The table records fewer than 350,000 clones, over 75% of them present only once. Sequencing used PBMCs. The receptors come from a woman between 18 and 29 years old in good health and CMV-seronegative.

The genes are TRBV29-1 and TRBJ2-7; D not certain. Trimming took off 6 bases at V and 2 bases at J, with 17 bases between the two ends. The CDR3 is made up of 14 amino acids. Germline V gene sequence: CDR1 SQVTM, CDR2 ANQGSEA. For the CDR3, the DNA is TGCAGCGTCGCCTTGACATCTAACACCTACGAGCAGTACTTC. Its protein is CSVALTSNTYEQYF.

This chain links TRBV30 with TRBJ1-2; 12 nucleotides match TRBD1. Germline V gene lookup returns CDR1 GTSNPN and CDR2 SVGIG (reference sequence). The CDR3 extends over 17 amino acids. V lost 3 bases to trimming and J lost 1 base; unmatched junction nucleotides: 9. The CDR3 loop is CAWRGQGAVGLNYGYTF. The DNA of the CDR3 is TGTGCCTGGAGGGGACAGGGGGCCGTAGGCCTTAACTATGGCTACACCTTC. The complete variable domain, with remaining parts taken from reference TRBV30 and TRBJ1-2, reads SQTIHQWPATLVQPVGSPLSLECTVEGTSNPNLYWYRQAAGRGLQLLFYSVGIGQISSEVPQNLSASRPQDRQFILSSKKLLLSDSGFYLCAWRGQGAVGLNYGYTFGSGTRLTVV.

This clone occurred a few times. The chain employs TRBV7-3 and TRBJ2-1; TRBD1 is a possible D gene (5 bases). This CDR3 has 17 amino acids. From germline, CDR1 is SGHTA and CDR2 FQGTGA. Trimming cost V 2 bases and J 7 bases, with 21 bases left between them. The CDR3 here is CASSLGAAVGSGNEQFF. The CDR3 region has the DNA TGTGCCAGCAGCTTAGGGGCAGCCGTAGGCTCTGGGAATGAGCAGTTCTTC.

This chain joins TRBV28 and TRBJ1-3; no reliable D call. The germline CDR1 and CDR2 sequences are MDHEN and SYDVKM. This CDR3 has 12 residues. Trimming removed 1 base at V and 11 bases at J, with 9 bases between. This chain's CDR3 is CASSLYLLPIYF. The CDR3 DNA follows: TGTGCCAGCAGTTTATATCTCCTCCCCATATATTTT.

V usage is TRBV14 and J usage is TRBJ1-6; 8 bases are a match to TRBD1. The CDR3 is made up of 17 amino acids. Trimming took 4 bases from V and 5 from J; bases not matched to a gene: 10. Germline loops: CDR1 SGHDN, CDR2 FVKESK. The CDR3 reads CASSPIDRGQNNSPLHF. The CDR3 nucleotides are TGTGCCAGCAGCCCCATCGACAGGGGCCAAAATAATTCACCCCTCCACTTT.

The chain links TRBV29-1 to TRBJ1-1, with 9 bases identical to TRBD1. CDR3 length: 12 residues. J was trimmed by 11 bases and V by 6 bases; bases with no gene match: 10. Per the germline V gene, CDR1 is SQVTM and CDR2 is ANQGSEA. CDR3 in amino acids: CSVKTGGKFAFF. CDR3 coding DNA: TGCAGCGTAAAAACAGGGGGCAAGTTTGCTTTCTTT. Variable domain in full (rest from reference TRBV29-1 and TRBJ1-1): SAVISQKPSRDICQRGTSLTIQCQVDSQVTMMFWYRQQPGQSLTLIATANQGSEATYESGFVIDKFPISRPNLTFSTLTVSNMSPEDSSIYLCSVKTGGKFAFFGQGTRLTVV.

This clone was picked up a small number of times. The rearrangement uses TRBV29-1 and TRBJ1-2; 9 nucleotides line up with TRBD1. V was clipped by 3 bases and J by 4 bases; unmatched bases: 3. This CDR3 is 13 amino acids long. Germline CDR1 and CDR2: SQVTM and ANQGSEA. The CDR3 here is CSVEDRGSYGYTF. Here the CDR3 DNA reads TGCAGCGTTGAGGACAGGGGATCCTATGGCTACACCTTC. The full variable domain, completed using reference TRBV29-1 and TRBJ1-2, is SAVISQKPSRDICQRGTSLTIQCQVDSQVTMMFWYRQQPGQSLTLIATANQGSEATYESGFVIDKFPISRPNLTFSTLTVSNMSPEDSSIYLCSVEDRGSYGYTFGSGTRLTVV.

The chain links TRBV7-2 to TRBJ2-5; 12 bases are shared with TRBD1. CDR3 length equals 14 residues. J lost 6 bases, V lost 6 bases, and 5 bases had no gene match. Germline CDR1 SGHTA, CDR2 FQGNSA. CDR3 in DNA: TGTGCCAGCAGGGGGACAGGGGGCGTAAAGACCCAGTACTTC. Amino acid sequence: CASRGTGGVKTQYF.

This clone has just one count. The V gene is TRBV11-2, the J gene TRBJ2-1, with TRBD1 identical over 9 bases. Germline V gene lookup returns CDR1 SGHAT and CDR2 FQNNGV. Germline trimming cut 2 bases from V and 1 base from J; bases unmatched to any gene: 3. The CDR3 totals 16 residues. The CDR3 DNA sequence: TGTGCCAGCAGCTTAACCGGGACAGGGTCCTACAATGAGCAGTTCTTC. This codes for CASSLTGTGSYNEQFF.

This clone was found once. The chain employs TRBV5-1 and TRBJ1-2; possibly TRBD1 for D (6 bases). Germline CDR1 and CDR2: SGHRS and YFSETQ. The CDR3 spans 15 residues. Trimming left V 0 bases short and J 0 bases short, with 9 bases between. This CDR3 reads CASSLEAGANYGYTF. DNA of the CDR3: TGCGCCAGCAGCTTGGAGGCAGGGGCTAACTATGGCTACACCTTC.

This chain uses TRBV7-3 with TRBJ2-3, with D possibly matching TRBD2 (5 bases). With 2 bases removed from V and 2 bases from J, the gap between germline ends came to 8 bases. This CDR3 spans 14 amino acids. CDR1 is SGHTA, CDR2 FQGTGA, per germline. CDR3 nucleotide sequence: TGTGCCAGCAGCTTATGGGAGACCACAGATACGCAGTATTTT. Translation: CASSLWETTDTQYF.

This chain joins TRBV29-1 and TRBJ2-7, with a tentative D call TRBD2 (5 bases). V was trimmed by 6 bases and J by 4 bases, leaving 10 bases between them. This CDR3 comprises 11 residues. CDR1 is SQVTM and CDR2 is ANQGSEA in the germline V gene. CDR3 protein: CSVVGGYEQYF. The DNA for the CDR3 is TGCAGCGTAGTTGGAGGATACGAGCAGTACTTC.

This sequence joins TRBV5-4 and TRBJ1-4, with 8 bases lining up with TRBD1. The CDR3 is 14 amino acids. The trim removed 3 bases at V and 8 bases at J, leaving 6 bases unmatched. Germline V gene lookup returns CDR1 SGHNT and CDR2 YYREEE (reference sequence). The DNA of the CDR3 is TGTGCCAGCAGCTCGACAGGGGACGAAGAAAAACTGTTTTTT. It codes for CASSSTGDEEKLFF.

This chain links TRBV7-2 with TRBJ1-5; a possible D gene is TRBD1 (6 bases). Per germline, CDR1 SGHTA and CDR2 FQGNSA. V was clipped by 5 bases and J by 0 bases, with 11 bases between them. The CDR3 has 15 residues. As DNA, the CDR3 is TGTGCCAGCAGCCGAAACAGGGATAGCAATCAGCCCCAGCATTTT. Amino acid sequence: CASSRNRDSNQPQHF.

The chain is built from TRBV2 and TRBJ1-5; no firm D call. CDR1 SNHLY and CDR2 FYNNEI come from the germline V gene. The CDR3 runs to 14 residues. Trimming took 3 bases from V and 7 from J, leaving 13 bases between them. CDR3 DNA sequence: TGTGCCAGCAGTGATGAGAGCCCGGGGCAGCCCCAGCATTTT. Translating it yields CASSDESPGQPQHF. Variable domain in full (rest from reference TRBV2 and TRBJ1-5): EPEVTQTPSHQVTQMGQEVILRCVPISNHLYFYWYRQILGQKVEFLVSFYNNEISEKSEIFDDQFSVERPDGSNFTLKIRSTKLEDSAMYFCASSDESPGQPQHFGDGTRLSIL.

In nucleotides, the CDR3 is TGTGCCAGCAGCCGCTCCGCGGTTACTACGAGCGAGCAGTACTTC. It is translated as CASSRSAVTTSEQYF. The V call is TRBV5-6, the J call TRBJ2-7; D is undetermined. Trimming removed 4 bases at V and 6 bases at J, with 20 bases between. The V gene's germline CDR1 is SGHDT and CDR2 YYEEEE. This CDR3 spans 15 amino acids.

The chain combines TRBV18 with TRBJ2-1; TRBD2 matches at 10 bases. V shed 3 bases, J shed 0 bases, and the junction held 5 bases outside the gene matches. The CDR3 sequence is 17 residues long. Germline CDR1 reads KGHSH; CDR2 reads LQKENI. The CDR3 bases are TGTGCCAGCTCACCCCGAGCTAGCGGGAGCTCCTACAATGAGCAGTTCTTC. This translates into CASSPRASGSSYNEQFF.

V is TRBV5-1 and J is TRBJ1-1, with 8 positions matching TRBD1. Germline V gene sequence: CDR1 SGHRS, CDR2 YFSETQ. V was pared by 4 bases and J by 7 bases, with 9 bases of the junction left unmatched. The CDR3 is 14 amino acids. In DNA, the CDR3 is TGCGCCAGCAGCCTATGGACAGGGATATATGAAGCTTTCTTT. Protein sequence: CASSLWTGIYEAFF.

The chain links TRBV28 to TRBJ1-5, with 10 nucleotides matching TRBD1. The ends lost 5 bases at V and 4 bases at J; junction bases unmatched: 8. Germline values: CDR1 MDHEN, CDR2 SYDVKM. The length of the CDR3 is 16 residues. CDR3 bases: TGTGCCAGCAGTCTACGACCGGGACAGGGGAATCAGCCCCAGCATTTT. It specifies CASSLRPGQGNQPQHF.

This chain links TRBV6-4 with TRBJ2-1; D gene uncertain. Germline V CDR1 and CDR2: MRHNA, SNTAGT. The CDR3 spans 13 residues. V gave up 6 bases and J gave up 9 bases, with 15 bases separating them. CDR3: CASSPTFGGEQFF. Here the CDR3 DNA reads TGTGCCAGCAGCCCTACTTTTGGTGGTGAGCAGTTCTTC.

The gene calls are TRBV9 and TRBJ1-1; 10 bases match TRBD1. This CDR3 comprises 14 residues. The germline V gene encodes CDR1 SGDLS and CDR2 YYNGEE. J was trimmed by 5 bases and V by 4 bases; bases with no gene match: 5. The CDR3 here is CASSLGQGVTEAFF. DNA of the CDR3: TGTGCCAGCAGCTTAGGACAGGGGGTAACTGAAGCTTTCTTT.